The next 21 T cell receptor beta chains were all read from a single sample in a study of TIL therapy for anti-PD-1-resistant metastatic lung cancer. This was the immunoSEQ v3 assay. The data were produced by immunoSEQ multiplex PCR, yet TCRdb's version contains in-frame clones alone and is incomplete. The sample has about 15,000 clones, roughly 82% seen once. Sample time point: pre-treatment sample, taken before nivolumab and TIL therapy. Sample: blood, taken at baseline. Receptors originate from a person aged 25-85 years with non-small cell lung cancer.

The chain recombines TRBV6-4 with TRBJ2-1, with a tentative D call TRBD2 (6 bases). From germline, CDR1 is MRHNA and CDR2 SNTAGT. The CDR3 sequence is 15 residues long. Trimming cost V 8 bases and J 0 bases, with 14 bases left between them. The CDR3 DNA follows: TGTGCCAGCGGGGTAGCGGACTCCTCCTACAATGAGCAGTTCTTC. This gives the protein CASGVADSSYNEQFF.

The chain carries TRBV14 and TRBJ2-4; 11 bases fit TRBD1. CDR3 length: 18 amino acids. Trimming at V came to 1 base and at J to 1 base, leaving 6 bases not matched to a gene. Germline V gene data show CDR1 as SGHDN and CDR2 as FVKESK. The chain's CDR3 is CASSQGLGQGAAKNIQYF. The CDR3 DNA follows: TGTGCCAGCAGCCAAGGCCTTGGACAGGGGGCGGCCAAAAACATTCAGTACTTC.

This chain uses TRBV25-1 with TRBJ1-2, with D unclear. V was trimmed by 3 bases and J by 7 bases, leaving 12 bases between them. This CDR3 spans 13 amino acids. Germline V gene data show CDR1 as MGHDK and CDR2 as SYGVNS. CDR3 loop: CASSEVARRGYTF. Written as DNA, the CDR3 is TGTGCCAGCAGTGAGGTCGCCAGGCGTGGCTACACCTTC.

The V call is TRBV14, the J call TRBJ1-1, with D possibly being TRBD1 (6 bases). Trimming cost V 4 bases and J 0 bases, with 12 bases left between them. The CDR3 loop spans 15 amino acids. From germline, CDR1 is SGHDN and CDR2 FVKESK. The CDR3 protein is CASSPRQDLNTEAFF. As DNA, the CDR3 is TGTGCCAGCAGCCCACGACAGGACTTGAACACTGAAGCTTTCTTT.

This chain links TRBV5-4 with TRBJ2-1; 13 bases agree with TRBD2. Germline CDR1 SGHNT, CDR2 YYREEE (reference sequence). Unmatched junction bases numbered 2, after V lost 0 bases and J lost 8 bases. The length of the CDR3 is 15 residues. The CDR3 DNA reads TGTGCCAGCAGCTTGGGGACTAGCGGGAGCTATGAGCAGTTCTTC. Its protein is CASSLGTSGSYEQFF.

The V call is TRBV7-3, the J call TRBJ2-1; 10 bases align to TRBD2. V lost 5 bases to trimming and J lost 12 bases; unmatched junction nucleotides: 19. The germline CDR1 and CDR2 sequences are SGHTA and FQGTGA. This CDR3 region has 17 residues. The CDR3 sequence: CASSPSPSGSGEGGQFF. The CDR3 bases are TGTGCCAGCAGCCCCTCCCCTAGCGGGAGCGGCGAAGGGGGGCAGTTCTTC.

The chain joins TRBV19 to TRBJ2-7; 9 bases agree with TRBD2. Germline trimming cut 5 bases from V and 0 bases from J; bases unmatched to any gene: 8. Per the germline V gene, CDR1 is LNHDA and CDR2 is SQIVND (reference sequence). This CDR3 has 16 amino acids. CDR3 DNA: TGTGCCAGTAGTTCCCGGGGAGCGGGGGGCTCCTACGAGCAGTACTTC. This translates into CASSSRGAGGSYEQYF.

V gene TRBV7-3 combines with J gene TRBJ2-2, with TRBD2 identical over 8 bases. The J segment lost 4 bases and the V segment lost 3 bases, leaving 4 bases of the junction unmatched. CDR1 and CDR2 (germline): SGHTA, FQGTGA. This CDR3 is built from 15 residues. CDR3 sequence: CASSFSGGSTGELFF. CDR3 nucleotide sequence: TGTGCCAGCAGCTTCAGCGGGGGAAGCACCGGGGAGCTGTTTTTT.

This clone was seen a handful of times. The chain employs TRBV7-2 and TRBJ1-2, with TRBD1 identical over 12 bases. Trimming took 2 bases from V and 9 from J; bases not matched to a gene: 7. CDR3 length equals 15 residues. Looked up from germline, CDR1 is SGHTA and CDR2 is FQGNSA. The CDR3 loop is CASSLPGTGGSRYTF. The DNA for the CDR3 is TGTGCCAGCAGCTTACCCGGGACAGGGGGCAGCCGCTACACCTTC.

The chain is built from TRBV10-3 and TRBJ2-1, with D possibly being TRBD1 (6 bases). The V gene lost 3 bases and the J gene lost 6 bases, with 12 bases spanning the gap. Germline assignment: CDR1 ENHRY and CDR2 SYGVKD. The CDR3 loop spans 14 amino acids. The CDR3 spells CAISELSGVNEQFF. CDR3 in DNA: TGTGCCATCAGTGAACTCTCAGGGGTCAATGAGCAGTTCTTC.

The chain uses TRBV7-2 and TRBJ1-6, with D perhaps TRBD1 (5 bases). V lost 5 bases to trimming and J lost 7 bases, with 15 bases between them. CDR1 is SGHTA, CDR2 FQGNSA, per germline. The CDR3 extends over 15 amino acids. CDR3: CASSRGTGPNSPLHF. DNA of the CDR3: TGTGCCAGCAGCAGAGGGACGGGCCCGAATTCACCCCTCCACTTT.

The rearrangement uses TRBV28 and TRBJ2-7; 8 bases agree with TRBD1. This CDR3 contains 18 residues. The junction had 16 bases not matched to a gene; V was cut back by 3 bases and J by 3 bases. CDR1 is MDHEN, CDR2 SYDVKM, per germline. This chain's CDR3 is CASSFPLLQGAGYYEQYF. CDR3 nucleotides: TGTGCCAGCAGTTTTCCCCTCTTGCAGGGGGCCGGGTACTACGAGCAGTACTTC. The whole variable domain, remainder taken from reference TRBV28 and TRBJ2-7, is DVKVTQSSRYLVKRTGEKVFLECVQDMDHENMFWYRQDPGLGLRLIYFSYDVKMKEKGDIPEGYSVSREKKERFSLILESASTNQTSMYLCASSFPLLQGAGYYEQYFGPGTRLTVT.

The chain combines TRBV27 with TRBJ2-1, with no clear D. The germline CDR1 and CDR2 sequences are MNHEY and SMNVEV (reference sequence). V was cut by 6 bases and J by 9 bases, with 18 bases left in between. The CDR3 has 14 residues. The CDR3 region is CASSLNFGRGEQFF. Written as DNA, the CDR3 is TGTGCCAGCAGCCTTAACTTCGGACGCGGTGAGCAGTTCTTC.

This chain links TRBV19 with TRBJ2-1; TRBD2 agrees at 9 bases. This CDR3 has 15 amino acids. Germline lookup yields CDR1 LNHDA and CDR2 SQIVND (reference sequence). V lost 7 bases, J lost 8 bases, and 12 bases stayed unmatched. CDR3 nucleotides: TGTGCCAGTACCCAGGCGGGAGGGTCTCTCTATGAGCAGTTCTTC. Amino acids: CASTQAGGSLYEQFF.

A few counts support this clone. The CDR3 here is CASSSNSVLGSTEAFF. CDR3 DNA: TGTGCCAGCAGCTCAAACTCGGTCTTGGGGAGCACTGAAGCTTTCTTT. The chain couples TRBV7-2 to TRBJ1-1; D remains unclear. Germline CDR1 SGHTA, CDR2 FQGNSA. The CDR3 contains 16 residues. Deletions cut 4 bases from V and 4 bases from J, with 19 bases between.

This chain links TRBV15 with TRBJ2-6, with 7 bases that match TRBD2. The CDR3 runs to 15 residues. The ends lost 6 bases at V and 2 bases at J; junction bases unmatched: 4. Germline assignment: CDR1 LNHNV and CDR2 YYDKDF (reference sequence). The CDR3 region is CATSYGLAGANVLTF. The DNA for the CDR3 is TGTGCCACCAGTTACGGACTAGCTGGGGCCAACGTCCTGACTTTC.

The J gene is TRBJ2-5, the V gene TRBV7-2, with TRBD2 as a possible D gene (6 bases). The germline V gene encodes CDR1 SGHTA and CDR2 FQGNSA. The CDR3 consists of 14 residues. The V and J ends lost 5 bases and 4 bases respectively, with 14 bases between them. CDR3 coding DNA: TGTGCCAGCAGCCTGAGTAGGGGAGGAGAGACCCAGTACTTC. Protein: CASSLSRGGETQYF.

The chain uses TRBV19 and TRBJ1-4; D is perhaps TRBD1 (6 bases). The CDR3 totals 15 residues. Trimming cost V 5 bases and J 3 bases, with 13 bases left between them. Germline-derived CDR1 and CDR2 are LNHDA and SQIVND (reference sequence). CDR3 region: CASSDLKGANEKLFF. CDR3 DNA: TGTGCCAGTAGTGACCTCAAGGGGGCTAATGAAAAACTGTTTTTT.

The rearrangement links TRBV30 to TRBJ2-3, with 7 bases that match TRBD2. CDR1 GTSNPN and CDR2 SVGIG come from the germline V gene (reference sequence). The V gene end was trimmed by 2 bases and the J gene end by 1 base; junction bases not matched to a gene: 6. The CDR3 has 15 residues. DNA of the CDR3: TGTGCCTGGAGTTCTGGGACTACTGGCACAGATACGCAGTATTTT. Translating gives CAWSSGTTGTDTQYF. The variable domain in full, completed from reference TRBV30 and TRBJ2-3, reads SQTIHQWPATLVQPVGSPLSLECTVEGTSNPNLYWYRQAAGRGLQLLFYSVGIGQISSEVPQNLSASRPQDRQFILSSKKLLLSDSGFYLCAWSSGTTGTDTQYFGPGTRLTVL.

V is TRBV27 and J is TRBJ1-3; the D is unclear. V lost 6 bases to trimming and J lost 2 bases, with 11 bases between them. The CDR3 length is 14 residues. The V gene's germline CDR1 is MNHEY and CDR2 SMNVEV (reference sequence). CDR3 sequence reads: CASSPRYTGNTIYF. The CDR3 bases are TGTGCCAGCAGCCCCCGCTACACTGGAAACACCATATATTTT.

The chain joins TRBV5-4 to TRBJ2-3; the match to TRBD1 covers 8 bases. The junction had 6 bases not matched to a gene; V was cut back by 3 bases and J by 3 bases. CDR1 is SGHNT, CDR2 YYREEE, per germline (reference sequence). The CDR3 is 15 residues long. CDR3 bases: TGTGCCAGCAGCTCGAGACAGGGGAGGACAGATACGCAGTATTTT. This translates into CASSSRQGRTDTQYF.